A single sample gave rise to the 25 T cell receptor beta chains below, sequenced in a study of spatial heterogeneity in lung cancer (dated by TCRdb to between 2018 and 2020). Here is what the overall study found, with its caveats: The tumor nonsynonymous mutation count correlated with the number of expanded alpha and beta TCRs within the tumor.

Taken with the paper, the label for time point translates to: sample taken at primary tumor resection. The method behind the library was 5' RACE. TCRdb records NextSeq 500 as the sequencer. TCRdb handled the public reads itself, with Q25 trimming in fastp and clone calling in MiXCR, and kept productive beta chains. Each entry merges the rows of one CDR3 protein and shows their most common DNA and genes. In all, the sample holds several thousand distinct CDR3 sequences, and approximately 9% of those were seen once. About 4.2% of the sample goes to the ten largest clones. What these receptors recognize is not known. The source material was lung tumor tissue, sampled at surgery. The receptors were sampled from a male donor with early-stage non-small cell lung cancer.

By its share, this clonotype is medium-sized. As an off-target read in a library built for alpha chains, this beta chain has a frequency of little significance. The chain couples TRBV6-5 to TRBJ2-7; 9 positions match TRBD2. Germline V gene sequence: CDR1 MNHEY, CDR2 SVGAGI. The ends lost 4 bases at V and 6 bases at J; junction bases unmatched: 7. The CDR3 is made up of 14 amino acids. Here the CDR3 DNA reads TGTGCCAGCAGTTTTCAGCGGGGGGCACTCGAGCAGTACTTC. As protein: CASSFQRGALEQYF.

In its sample, this clonotype is medium-sized. For a library built for alpha chains, this beta chain is a stray read; little rests on its size. V gene TRBV2 combines with J gene TRBJ2-7; TRBD1 agrees at 8 bases. The CDR3 has 13 residues. Germline V gene data show CDR1 as SNHLY and CDR2 as FYNNEI. V lost 5 bases and J lost 7; bases outside the gene matches: 7. CDR3 sequence: CASSMGQAGEQYF. In nucleotides, the CDR3 is TGTGCCAGCAGTATGGGACAGGCGGGAGAGCAGTACTTC.

This clonotype ranks as medium-sized. Because the library targeted alpha chains, this beta chain is an off-target read whose size means little. The V gene is TRBV6-2 or TRBV6-3, the J gene TRBJ1-1; the D gene is possibly TRBD1 (5 bases). V was cut by 8 bases and J by 1 base, with 11 bases left in between. The CDR3 is 13 residues long. Germline V gene sequence: CDR1 MNHEY, CDR2 SVGEGT. CDR3 residues: CASGTEENTEAFF. CDR3 coding DNA: TGTGCCAGCGGGACTGAGGAGAACACTGAAGCTTTCTTT.

This clonotype was seen ten or more times. This beta chain is an off-target read within a library intended for alpha chains, so its frequency means little. The chain carries TRBV27 and TRBJ2-5, with 12 bases fitting TRBD2. V gave up 8 bases and J gave up 5 bases; unmatched junction bases: 9. The CDR3 loop spans 15 amino acids. Germline V gene lookup returns CDR1 MNHEY and CDR2 SMNVEV (reference sequence). As DNA, the CDR3 is TGTGCCAGCGGTGGACTAGCGGGAAATGCGGAGACCCAGTACTTC. Translation: CASGGLAGNAETQYF.

By sample fraction, this clonotype is medium-sized. This beta chain represents an off-target read in a library built for alpha chains; its size is of limited meaning. The chain couples TRBV5-1 to TRBJ2-5; 15 bases match TRBD2. V shed 4 bases and J 4 bases; nucleotides not matched to a gene: 8. There are 17 residues in the CDR3. The germline V gene has CDR1 SGHRS and CDR2 YFSETQ. The CDR3 DNA sequence: TGCGCCAGCAGCCTCCCTGAGGGACTAGCGGGAGGAGAGACCCAGTACTTC. The encoded protein is CASSLPEGLAGGETQYF.

This clonotype rates as medium-sized. As an off-target read in a library built for alpha chains, this beta chain has a frequency of little significance. The chain is built from TRBV5-5 and TRBJ1-3; D unresolved. Trimming pared 4 bases from V and 2 bases from J, leaving 7 bases between. The CDR3 is 13 amino acids. Germline CDR1 and CDR2: SGHKS and YYEKEE (reference sequence). CDR3 nucleotide sequence: TGTGCCAGCAGCGTGGATGCTGGAAACACCATATATTTT. This encodes CASSVDAGNTIYF.

Judged by abundance, this clonotype is medium-sized (0.01 to 0.1%). Little can be read into the size of this beta chain, an off-target read in a library designed for alpha chains. The chain combines TRBV20-1 with TRBJ2-1; either TRBD1 or TRBD2 may fit D (5 bases each). This CDR3 comprises 18 residues. Germline CDR1 DFQATT, CDR2 SNEGSKA (reference sequence). With 2 bases removed from V and 4 bases from J, the gap between germline ends came to 24 bases. The CDR3 loop is CSARNPPPGPQMYNEQFF. CDR3 nucleotide sequence: TGCAGTGCTAGAAACCCGCCTCCGGGACCGCAGATGTACAATGAGCAGTTCTTC.

This clonotype was detected ten times or more. The library was designed around alpha chains, so this beta chain is a stray read whose abundance carries little weight. V usage is TRBV7-9 and J usage is TRBJ1-1; weak D call: TRBD1 (6 bases). This CDR3 has 14 amino acids. Trimming cost V 1 base and J 7 bases, with 13 bases left between them. The germline CDR1 and CDR2 sequences are SEHNR and FQNEAQ (reference sequence). The CDR3 DNA follows: TGTGCCAGCAGCTTAGGGTCAGGGGTCGGTGAAGCTTTCTTT. As protein: CASSLGSGVGEAFF.

There are many counts of this clonotype. The size of this beta chain means little, since it is a stray read in a library made for alpha chains. The chain links TRBV2 to TRBJ2-6, with no clear D. CDR3 length equals 15 residues. The V end was cut by 3 bases, the J end by 0 bases, with 6 bases between. Germline lookup yields CDR1 SNHLY and CDR2 FYNNEI. CDR3 coding DNA: TGTGCCAGCAGTGATGCCCGCTCTGGGGCCAACGTCCTGACTTTC. This encodes CASSDARSGANVLTF.

Sample share makes this clonotype medium-sized. This beta chain appears as a stray read in a library generated for alpha chains; its size is not informative. This chain uses TRBV9 with TRBJ2-2; D may be TRBD1 or TRBD2 (5 bases each). The CDR3 contains 15 residues. Between the trimmed V and J ends, which lost 0 bases and 5 bases, there was a span of 11 bases. Germline values: CDR1 SGDLS, CDR2 YYNGEE. CDR3 nucleotide sequence: TGTGCCAGCAGCGTAGAGACTGGGGGAACCGGGGAGCTGTTTTTT. Its protein is CASSVETGGTGELFF.

This clonotype is labeled as medium-sized. This beta chain appears as a stray read in a library generated for alpha chains; its size is not informative. V and J are TRBV18 and TRBJ1-1; D remains ambiguous. Trimming removed 1 base at V and 2 bases at J, with 2 bases between. This CDR3 contains 12 residues. The germline V gene encodes CDR1 KGHSH and CDR2 LQKENI. The CDR3 region has the DNA TGTGCCAGCTCACCACGAAACACTGAAGCTTTCTTT. It codes for CASSPRNTEAFF.

This clonotype was counted at least ten times. This beta chain turned up in a library designed for alpha chains; as an off-target read, its abundance says little. The chain has TRBV5-1 and TRBJ2-2, with D maybe TRBD2 (5 bases). CDR3 length equals 15 residues. The germline V and J ends were trimmed by 1 base and 5 bases, with 12 bases remaining between them. Germline V gene sequence: CDR1 SGHRS, CDR2 YFSETQ. CDR3 in amino acids: CASSLPGGSTGELFF. CDR3 DNA: TGCGCCAGCAGCTTGCCCGGTGGGAGTACCGGGGAGCTGTTTTTT. The variable domain in full, completed from reference TRBV5-1 and TRBJ2-2, reads KAGVTQTPRYLIKTRGQQVTLSCSPISGHRSVSWYQQTPGQGLQFLFEYFSETQRNKGNFPGRFSGRQFSNSRSEMNVSTLELGDSALYLCASSLPGGSTGELFFGEGSRLTVL.

This clonotype is medium-sized (0.01 to 0.1%). As an off-target read in a library built for alpha chains, this beta chain has a frequency of little significance. J is TRBJ2-5 and V is TRBV12-5; no reliable D call. This CDR3 is 14 amino acids long. The germline gives CDR1 LGHNT, CDR2 FRNRAP. Trimming left V 1 base short and J 1 base short, with 7 bases between. CDR3 DNA sequence: TGTGCTAGTGGTTTGGGCAGCTTCCAAGAGACCCAGTACTTC. This sequence encodes CASGLGSFQETQYF.

This clonotype has ten or more counts. This beta chain is an unintended read in a library built for alpha chains; its size means little. This sequence joins TRBV6-6 and TRBJ1-2; possible D gene TRBD1, 6 bases. Germline values: CDR1 MNHNY, CDR2 SVGAGI (reference sequence). V lost 4 bases, J lost 6 bases, and 15 bases lay in between. CDR3 length equals 14 residues. DNA for the CDR3: TGTGCCAGCAGTTTATCAGGGGCGGTAAATGGCTACACCTTC. Its protein is CASSLSGAVNGYTF.

This clonotype is medium-sized in the sample. This beta chain turned up in a library designed for alpha chains; as an off-target read, its abundance says little. V usage is TRBV7-2 and J usage is TRBJ2-1; TRBD2 matches 14 bases. Losses at the gene ends were 4 bases for V and 6 bases for J; bases not matched to a gene: 20. This CDR3 comprises 21 residues. Germline V gene sequence: CDR1 SGHTA, CDR2 FQGNSA. CDR3 DNA: TGTGCCAGCAGCTCCCTGGTGGCAGGGGAGGGACTAGCGGGAGAGGTCAATGAGCAGTTCTTC. Protein product: CASSSLVAGEGLAGEVNEQFF.

By share, this clonotype counts as medium-sized. A library prepared for alpha chains yielded this beta chain as an off-target read; its size is of little meaning. The chain combines TRBV7-6 with TRBJ2-2; TRBD2 matches 9 bases. The germline V gene has CDR1 SGHVS and CDR2 FNYEAQ. The CDR3 length is 19 residues. The V and J ends lost 5 bases and 4 bases, in that order; junction bases with no gene match: 17. DNA of the CDR3: TGTGCCAGCAGCCCCCGGCGGGTCTTCGCGGGAGGGGTCACCGGGGAGCTGTTTTTT. It encodes CASSPRRVFAGGVTGELFF. Full variable domain (rest looked up from reference TRBV7-6 and TRBJ2-2): GAGVSQSPRYKVTKRGQDVALRCDPISGHVSLYWYRQALGQGPEFLTYFNYEAQQDKSGLPNDRFSAERPEGSISTLTIQRTEQRDSAMYRCASSPRRVFAGGVTGELFFGEGSRLTVL.

This clonotype is deemed medium-sized. A library made for alpha chains picked up this beta chain off target, so its size means little. In nucleotides, the CDR3 is TGTGCCATCAGTGCAGGCGTTGGCTATGGCTACACCTTC. It encodes CAISAGVGYGYTF. The V gene is TRBV10-3, the J gene TRBJ1-2; no reliable D call. The CDR3 spans 13 residues. V lost 4 bases and J lost 4, with 10 bases in between. The germline gives CDR1 ENHRY, CDR2 SYGVKD.

By sample share, this clonotype is medium-sized. Because the library targeted alpha chains, this beta chain is an off-target read whose size means little. The rearrangement joins TRBV9 to TRBJ2-2, with 9 bases matching TRBD1. J was trimmed by 4 bases and V by 4 bases; bases with no gene match: 8. The CDR3 spans 16 residues. The germline V gene has CDR1 SGDLS and CDR2 YYNGEE. For the CDR3, the DNA is TGTGCCAGCAGCCCCCGGACAGGGGTCGCCACCGGGGAGCTGTTTTTT. This sequence encodes CASSPRTGVATGELFF. Drawing the rest from reference TRBV9 and TRBJ2-2, the complete variable domain is DSGVTQTPKHLITATGQRVTLRCSPRSGDLSVYWYQQSLDQGLQFLIQYYNGEERAKGNILERFSAQQFPDLHSELNLSSLELGDSALYFCASSPRTGVATGELFFGEGSRLTVL.

By share, this clonotype counts as medium-sized (0.01 to 0.1%). Since it is a stray read in a library aimed at alpha chains, this beta chain has a size that is not meaningful. The chain employs TRBV20-1 and TRBJ2-1, with D possibly called TRBD1 or TRBD2 (5 bases each). Trimming took 0 bases from V and 10 from J, leaving 7 bases between them. The CDR3 extends over 11 amino acids. Germline CDR1 DFQATT, CDR2 SNEGSKA (reference sequence). In nucleotides, the CDR3 is TGCAGTGCTAGAGAGGGGGAGGAGCAGTTCTTC. Amino acid sequence: CSAREGEEQFF.

As for this clonotype: A much larger clone differs by one base, so this may be a read error. A library made for alpha chains picked up this beta chain off target, so its size means little. V and J are TRBV20-1 and TRBJ2-4; 10 bases agree with TRBD2. This CDR3 is built from 15 residues. Germline V gene data show CDR1 as DFQATT and CDR2 as SNEGSKA (reference sequence). The CDR3 sequence: CSARTSGPTPHIRYF. Here the CDR3 DNA reads TGCAGTGCCCGGACTAGCGGACCTACGCCGCACATTCGGTACTTC.

By its share, this clonotype is medium-sized. This beta chain appears as a stray read in a library generated for alpha chains; its size is not informative. The chain recombines TRBV19 with TRBJ2-2; D call uncertain. The V end lost 5 bases, the J end lost 2 bases, and 9 bases lay between the germline ends. The germline CDR1 and CDR2 sequences are LNHDA and SQIVND (reference sequence). The CDR3 consists of 14 residues. The CDR3 reads CASSSGGNTGELFF. DNA of the CDR3: TGTGCCAGTAGTTCCGGCGGTAACACCGGGGAGCTGTTTTTT.

In its sample, this clonotype ranks as medium-sized (0.01 to 0.1%). This beta chain came through as a stray read in a library set up for alpha chains, and its size says little. The rearrangement uses TRBV10-3 and TRBJ1-5, with unresolved D. Trimming removed 4 bases from V and 5 bases from J, with 9 bases in between. The CDR3 length is 13 residues. Germline V gene data show CDR1 as ENHRY and CDR2 as SYGVKD. CDR3 bases: TGTGCCATCAGTGCCAATCTGGATCAGCCCCAGCATTTT. This gives the protein CAISANLDQPQHF.

By sample fraction, this clonotype is medium-sized. Since the library was made to target alpha chains, this beta chain is a stray read and its abundance is not meaningful. The chain has TRBV7-2 and TRBJ2-7, with 9 positions matching TRBD1. After removal of 3 bases from V and 4 bases from J, the junction contained 4 bases not matched to a gene. There are 14 residues in the CDR3. The germline CDR1 and CDR2 sequences are SGHTA and FQGNSA. CDR3 DNA: TGTGCCAGCAGCTTGGGACAGGGAGCATACGAGCAGTACTTC. Translation gives CASSLGQGAYEQYF.

This clonotype was seen many times. Found in a library prepared for alpha chains, this beta chain is an off-target read, and its abundance has little meaning. The rearrangement uses TRBV5-1 and TRBJ1-1, with D possibly TRBD1 on 5 matching bases. Germline V gene data show CDR1 as SGHRS and CDR2 as YFSETQ. Trimming pared 4 bases from V and 5 bases from J, leaving 15 bases between. CDR3 length equals 14 residues. DNA of the CDR3: TGCGCCAGCAGCCGGGACGGGGATAGTACTGAAGCTTTCTTT. This sequence encodes CASSRDGDSTEAFF.

This clonotype is classed as medium-sized. Because this beta chain is a stray read in a library intended to capture alpha chains, its abundance should not be given much weight. The V gene is TRBV4-3, the J gene TRBJ2-3; no firm D call. The CDR3 contains 13 residues. Germline CDR1 and CDR2: LGHNA and YSLEER. The V gene lost 4 bases and the J gene lost 4 bases, with 9 bases spanning the gap. The CDR3 DNA reads as TGCGCCAGCAGCCCGGAACTCGCAGATACGCAGTATTTT. Amino acid sequence: CASSPELADTQYF.